The following is a TCR beta chain sequence with its context. Per the authors' pipeline: It was from reference gene primer amplification that nucleated cell counts were estimated. Produced via immunoSEQ multiplex PCR; TCRdb's table is partial and in-frame only. V, J and clone size are taken as reported in that table, and D and trimming were inferred from the DNA itself. Among 350,000 to 400,000 clones, 70% to 90% were seen once, and the ten largest hold roughly 1.9%. These data originate in a study of blood T cell repertoires in COVID-19. Study overall: In Cohort 3, a recovered donor had either two negative PCRs, clearance, or symptom resolution. T cells, B-cell-depleted T cells, or PBMCs provided the cDNA or gDNA that served as material.

The CDR3 has 14 residues. The germline V gene encodes CDR1 MNHNY and CDR2 SVGAGI (reference sequence). V dropped 8 bases and J dropped 0 bases, with 11 bases sitting between them. The receptor was isolated from a man in his forties in a cohort exposed to, infected with or recovered from COVID-19 (not recorded which). Sequencing was carried out using PBMCs or T cells enriched from blood (not recorded which). The V call is TRBV6-6, the J call TRBJ1-3; D is perhaps TRBD1 (6 bases). CDR3 loop: CASVNRDSGNTIYF. The CDR3, as DNA: TGTGCCAGCGTTAACAGGGACTCTGGAAACACCATATATTTT.